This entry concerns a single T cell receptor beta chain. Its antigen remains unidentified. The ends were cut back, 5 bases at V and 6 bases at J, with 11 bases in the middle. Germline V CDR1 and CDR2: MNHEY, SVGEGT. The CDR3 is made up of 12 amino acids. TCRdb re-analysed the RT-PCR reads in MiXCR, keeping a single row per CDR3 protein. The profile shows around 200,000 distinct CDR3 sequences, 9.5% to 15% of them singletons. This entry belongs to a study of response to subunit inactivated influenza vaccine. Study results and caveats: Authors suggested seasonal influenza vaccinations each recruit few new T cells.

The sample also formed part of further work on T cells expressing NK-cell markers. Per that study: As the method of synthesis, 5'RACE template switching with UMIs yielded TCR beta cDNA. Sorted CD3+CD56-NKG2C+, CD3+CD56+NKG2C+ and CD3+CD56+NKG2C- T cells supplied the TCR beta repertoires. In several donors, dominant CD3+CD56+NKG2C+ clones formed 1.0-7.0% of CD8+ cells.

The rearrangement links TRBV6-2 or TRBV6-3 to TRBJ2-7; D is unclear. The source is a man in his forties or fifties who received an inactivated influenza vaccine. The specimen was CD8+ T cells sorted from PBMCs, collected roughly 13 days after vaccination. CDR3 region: CASSPAFVEQYF. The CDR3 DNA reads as TGTGCCAGCAGTCCGGCTTTCGTCGAGCAGTACTTC.